The T cell receptor beta chain described here comes from a study of T cells in localized non-small cell lung cancer (dated by TCRdb to 2020 to 2021). About the full investigation: The study analyzed T cell repertoires of hundreds of early-stage NSCLC patients, comparing tumors and uninvolved tumor-adjacent lungs. The cohort comprised under 250 treatment-naïve NSCLC patients with resected, localized lung tumors. NSCLC patients had a mean age of roughly 66 years, and about 140 were male and about a hundred female. The research as a whole found: Because of the exploratory design, TCR variables were selected using unadjusted p-values without false-discovery rate correction. Longer overall survival was associated with higher T cell density in blood, whereas shorter survival was associated with higher clonality in adjacent lung. Because multi-region tumor sequencing was not done, intratumor heterogeneity could not be ruled out. A median of approximately 62 of the top 100 tumor clones turned up in the paired uninvolved adjacent lung, and approximately 30 of those clones also ranked among the top 100 of that same adjacent lung. Uninvolved tumor-adjacent lung showed the highest T cell clonality, higher than tumor, which suggests more focused antigenic responses in the adjacent lung.

As to this clone: The target of this receptor is not known. Within one base of it there is no much larger clone, and no base qualities were kept.

According to the germline V gene, CDR1 reads SGHTA and CDR2 reads FQGTGA. The CDR3 runs 15 amino acids, cysteine and phenylalanine included. Only the CDR3 DNA is retained, 45 bases long and in frame from the first base. Trimming accounts for 1 base at V and 1 base at J, while the number of junction bases matched to no gene is 1. TCR beta CDR3 regions were sequenced from DNA using the immunoSEQ Assay. The published analysis was carried out like this. To compute T cell density, TCR beta template counts were normalized to usable DNA, which was estimated by amplifying housekeeping genes. Richness was estimated with the preseqR package, extrapolating to 400,000 templates for PBMC samples and 120,000 templates for tissue samples. Clonality was taken to be one minus Pielou's evenness. Tissue-enriched TCRs were identified by differential abundance testing using productive amino-acid clonotypes, minimum total count 5 and alpha 0.1. Repertoire overlap between compartments was quantified with the Jaccard Index and Morisita Overlap Index. TCR beta CDR3s were clustered by GLIPH together with public tetramer-defined viral CDR3s, and at least three viral sequences plus V-gene enrichment were required for viral motifs. TCRdb took this table from immuneACCESS and kept in-frame rearrangements with V and J called. Such tables lack part of the clones; where checked against another copy, unresolved V genes explain under half of the gap, and the rest is unexplained. The V and J calls and clone size are taken from that table; D and trimming were inferred from the DNA. The sample profile shows over 40,000 clones; more than 70% of them were found once. The ten largest clones add up to about 2.5% of the sample.

At diagnosis, peripheral blood, uninvolved tumor-adjacent lung and tumor were collected and stored as a combination of fresh-frozen and FFPE material. For TCR repertoire profiling, blood samples were analyzed in the form of peripheral blood mononuclear cells. The chain links TRBV7-3 with TRBJ2-3, and 8 junctional nucleotides match TRBD2. The sequenced sample was peripheral blood, obtained before any cancer treatment. This clonotype was obtained from a female donor of 60 years or more with stage I squamous cell lung carcinoma. The DNA sequence is given as TGTGCCAGCAGCTTAAGGCGGGGGGGCACAGATACGCAGTATTTT. It translates as CASSLRRGGTDTQYF.